The text below deals with one T cell receptor (beta chain). The antigen is not known. These data are taken from a study of T cell responses to AZD1222 COVID-19 vaccine. Findings and caveats of the study: Of the AZD1222 recipients, only five to seven were seropositive at baseline. Clonal diversity was possibly underestimated; the donors were predominantly white British and more often female. Repertoire sampling occurred only after the peak T cell response.

V gave up 2 bases and J gave up 3 bases, with 11 bases separating them. Germline V gene lookup returns CDR1 MNHEY and CDR2 SMNVEV (reference sequence). The CDR3 runs to 16 residues. Using immunoSEQ multiplex PCR, the repertoire was profiled, and TCRdb retains in-frame clones only, with some absent. The sample yields some 81,000 clones, around 83% seen once. This sequence joins TRBV27 and TRBJ2-6; perhaps TRBD1 as D (6 bases). The material sequenced was peripheral blood, taken 28 days after the second AZD1222 dose. The clonotype originates from an adult who received the AZD1222 COVID-19 vaccine. CDR3 DNA sequence: TGTGCCAGCAGTTTAGAGGGCAGGGGTGGGGCCAACGTCCTGACTTTC. Translated: CASSLEGRGGANVLTF.